This T cell receptor (beta chain) was obtained from a study of early T cells in non-severe SARS-CoV-2 infection. Study context: Sequencing was performed on bulk RNA from unsorted whole blood, leaving chains unpaired.

Whole-study results and caveats: Using VDJdb, the matching emphasized anti-spike CD8 responses while missing private and CD4 specificities.

V trimming: 1 base; J trimming: 4 bases; junction bases outside the gene matches: 13. Germline CDR1 reads SGHVS; CDR2 reads FQNEAQ. The CDR3 runs 18 residues. Unique molecular identifier tags were affixed to discrete cDNA molecules. TCRdb ran MiXCR on the 5' RACE reads and lists one entry per CDR3 protein. The table lists around 70,000 distinct CDR3 sequences, around 15% of them singletons. There are many counts of this clonotype. Its specificity is unknown. The rearrangement links TRBV7-8 to TRBJ2-1, with 7 bases lining up with TRBD2. Material for sequencing was whole blood. This TCR was sampled from an adult who was a healthcare worker with PCR-confirmed SARS-CoV-2 infection or an uninfected control (not recorded which). CDR3 sequence reads: CASSLGGGLLAQYNEQFF. In DNA, the CDR3 is TGTGCCAGCAGCTTAGGGGGGGGTCTCCTAGCGCAATACAATGAGCAGTTCTTC. Based on the CDR3 plus reference TRBV7-8 and TRBJ2-1, the full variable domain is GAGVSQSPRYKVAKRGQDVALRCDPISGHVSLFWYQQALGQGPEFLTYFQNEAQLDKSGLPSDRFFAERPEGSVSTLKIQRTQQEDSAVYLCASSLGGGLLAQYNEQFFGPGTRLTVL.